Presented here are 28 T cell receptor beta chains from one specimen sequenced in a study of beta chain features in type 1 diabetes. cDNA synthesis used the whole RNA isolate, giving expressed TCRB sequences. Sequenced by immunoSEQ multiplex PCR; TCRdb stores in-frame clones only, minus some. The sample lists approximately 44,000 clones; around 50% were seen once. The specimen was Tregs from blood. The receptors shown here come from a woman aged 18-29 years in good health.

This rearrangement joins TRBV29-1 to TRBJ2-1; a weak D match, TRBD2 (5 bases). CDR3 length: 12 amino acids. From germline, CDR1 is SQVTM and CDR2 ANQGSEA. V was pared by 7 bases and J by 5 bases, with 12 bases between. The CDR3 coding sequence is TGCAGCGCCTTACTAGGGCACAATGAGCAGTTCTTC. Its protein is CSALLGHNEQFF.

The V gene is TRBV5-1, the J gene TRBJ1-2; 10 bases agree with TRBD1. CDR3 size: 16 residues. Germline assignment: CDR1 SGHRS and CDR2 YFSETQ. V shed 2 bases and J 4 bases; nucleotides not matched to a gene: 8. CDR3 DNA sequence: TGCGCCAGCAGCTTTCAGACAGGGGGCTTGTTCTATGGCTACACCTTC. This translates into CASSFQTGGLFYGYTF.

In this sample, this clone is medium-sized. J is TRBJ2-7 and V is TRBV28; TRBD2 agrees at 9 bases. The CDR3 runs to 16 residues. CDR1 is MDHEN, CDR2 SYDVKM, per germline. The V gene end was trimmed by 5 bases and the J gene end by 3 bases; junction bases not matched to a gene: 11. The CDR3 is CASSPIRLADLYEQYF. In DNA form, the CDR3 reads TGTGCCAGCAGTCCCATCCGACTAGCGGATCTCTACGAGCAGTACTTC.

The genes are TRBV2 and TRBJ2-7, with TRBD1 matching over 8 bases. CDR3 length: 16 residues. Germline CDR1 SNHLY, CDR2 FYNNEI. V shed 6 bases and J 4 bases; nucleotides not matched to a gene: 14. The CDR3 loop reads CASRITGTGSVYEQYF. CDR3 DNA: TGTGCCAGCAGAATAACCGGGACAGGCAGCGTGTACGAGCAGTACTTC. Looking up the rest from reference TRBV2 and TRBJ2-7 gives the full variable domain: EPEVTQTPSHQVTQMGQEVILRCVPISNHLYFYWYRQILGQKVEFLVSFYNNEISEKSEIFDDQFSVERPDGSNFTLKIRSTKLEDSAMYFCASRITGTGSVYEQYFGPGTRLTVT.

The J gene is TRBJ1-5, the V gene TRBV10-3; D gene uncertain. The CDR3 spans 14 residues. Per germline, CDR1 ENHRY and CDR2 SYGVKD. Trimming left V 9 bases short and J 1 base short, with 13 bases between. The CDR3 nucleotides are TGTGCCATATCAGCCGGCGGGAGCAATCAGCCCCAGCATTTT. Translating it yields CAISAGGSNQPQHF.

V usage is TRBV20-1 and J usage is TRBJ2-7, with 8 nucleotides matching TRBD1. Germline loops: CDR1 DFQATT, CDR2 SNEGSKA (reference sequence). The length of the CDR3 is 10 residues. V gave up 5 bases and J gave up 12 bases; unmatched junction bases: 6. CDR3 DNA sequence: TGCAGTGCTTCGGGACAGGCTAGGTACTTC. Protein product: CSASGQARYF.

This clone was seen once. The chain links TRBV5-1 to TRBJ1-1; 7 nucleotides align to TRBD1. This CDR3 is built from 14 residues. V gave up 0 bases and J gave up 4 bases; unmatched junction bases: 3. Per germline, CDR1 SGHRS and CDR2 YFSETQ. The CDR3 DNA is TGCGCCAGCAGCTTGGGACAGGGAAGCACTGAAGCTTTCTTT. It is translated as CASSLGQGSTEAFF. Full variable domain (rest looked up from reference TRBV5-1 and TRBJ1-1): KAGVTQTPRYLIKTRGQQVTLSCSPISGHRSVSWYQQTPGQGLQFLFEYFSETQRNKGNFPGRFSGRQFSNSRSEMNVSTLELGDSALYLCASSLGQGSTEAFFGQGTRLTVV.

This clone has just a few counts. V gene TRBV7-3 combines with J gene TRBJ2-3; 7 bases line up with TRBD1. The CDR3 contains 13 residues. In germline, CDR1 is SGHTA, CDR2 FQGTGA. Losses at the gene ends were 6 bases for V and 4 bases for J; bases not matched to a gene: 4. CDR3 sequence (DNA): TGTGCCAGCAGGTCGACAGGGTCAGATACGCAGTATTTT. Its translation: CASRSTGSDTQYF.

The rearrangement joins TRBV19 to TRBJ2-1, with 10 bases lining up with TRBD2. Trimming at V came to 0 bases and at J to 10 bases, leaving 9 bases not matched to a gene. The CDR3 is 16 amino acids. Per germline, CDR1 LNHDA and CDR2 SQIVND (reference sequence). The CDR3 region is CASSIEGRLAGEEQFF. CDR3 coding DNA: TGTGCCAGTAGTATAGAGGGTCGGCTAGCGGGAGAAGAGCAGTTCTTC.

This clone was seen once. The J gene is TRBJ2-3, the V gene TRBV28; weak D call: TRBD2 (6 bases). CDR3 length equals 16 residues. CDR1 and CDR2 (germline): MDHEN, SYDVKM. The germline V and J ends were trimmed by 5 bases and 0 bases, with 15 bases remaining between them. As DNA, the CDR3 is TGTGCCAGCAGTCACGGGACTGCTTCTAGCACAGATACGCAGTATTTT. Its protein product is CASSHGTASSTDTQYF.

A few counts support this clone. This chain joins TRBV6-5 and TRBJ1-1; TRBD1 might be the D (6 bases). Deletions cut 2 bases from V and 0 bases from J, with 10 bases between. CDR1 and CDR2 (germline): MNHEY, SVGAGI. The CDR3 length is 15 residues. CDR3 sequence reads: CASSYRQVVNTEAFF. The CDR3 DNA sequence: TGTGCCAGCAGTTACCGACAGGTTGTGAACACTGAAGCTTTCTTT.

The J gene is TRBJ2-7, the V gene TRBV7-8; TRBD1 agrees at 10 bases. CDR1 SGHVS and CDR2 FQNEAQ come from the germline V gene. The CDR3 sequence is 14 residues long. J was trimmed by 3 bases and V by 4 bases; bases with no gene match: 3. Written as DNA, the CDR3 is TGTGCCAGCAGCTCGGACAGGGGGTTCTACGAGCAGTACTTC. As protein: CASSSDRGFYEQYF. The full variable domain, completed using reference TRBV7-8 and TRBJ2-7, is GAGVSQSPRYKVAKRGQDVALRCDPISGHVSLFWYQQALGQGPEFLTYFQNEAQLDKSGLPSDRFFAERPEGSVSTLKIQRTQQEDSAVYLCASSSDRGFYEQYFGPGTRLTVT.

Only one count was recorded for this clone. The chain couples TRBV9 to TRBJ2-1; 9 positions agree with TRBD2. CDR3 size: 18 residues. The germline V gene has CDR1 SGDLS and CDR2 YYNGEE. J lost 8 bases, V lost 0 bases, and 15 bases had no gene match. The CDR3 spells CASSVVGEPGTSSDEQFF. In DNA form, the CDR3 reads TGTGCCAGCAGCGTAGTGGGGGAGCCCGGGACTAGCAGCGATGAGCAGTTCTTC.

J is TRBJ2-6 and V is TRBV7-2, with D perhaps matching TRBD2 (6 bases). The V end lost 6 bases, the J end lost 1 base, and 10 bases lay between the germline ends. This CDR3 has 15 amino acids. Per germline, CDR1 SGHTA and CDR2 FQGNSA. CDR3 coding DNA: TGTGCCAGCAGTTCTGCGGGGTCTGGGGCCAACGTCCTGACTTTC. Translated: CASSSAGSGANVLTF.

This clone was observed once. The V call is TRBV29-1, the J call TRBJ1-2; D ambiguous. The CDR3 is 12 residues long. The V end was cut by 2 bases, the J end by 2 bases, with 6 bases between. From germline, CDR1 is SQVTM and CDR2 ANQGSEA. The CDR3 here is CSVESWNYGYTF. The CDR3, as DNA: TGCAGCGTTGAAAGCTGGAACTATGGCTACACCTTC.

CDR3 nucleotide sequence: TGTGCCAGCAGCTTCGACAGGGCAAATGAGCAGTACTTC. The encoded protein is CASSFDRANEQYF. The chain combines TRBV7-2 with TRBJ2-7; 7 nucleotides align to TRBD1. Trimming at V came to 3 bases and at J to 7 bases, leaving 6 bases not matched to a gene. The germline CDR1 and CDR2 sequences are SGHTA and FQGNSA. CDR3 length equals 13 residues.

This clone was counted a few times. V gene TRBV7-7 combines with J gene TRBJ2-2; TRBD1 aligns across 7 bases. Trimming took 5 bases from V and 3 from J; bases not matched to a gene: 6. This CDR3 contains 15 residues. CDR1 SSHAT and CDR2 FNYEAQ come from the germline V gene (reference sequence). DNA for the CDR3: TGTGCCAGCAGCAAAGGGACAGCTTACACCGGGGAGCTGTTTTTT. Its translation: CASSKGTAYTGELFF.

The V gene is TRBV29-1, the J gene TRBJ1-1; D remains unclear. The germline CDR1 and CDR2 sequences are SQVTM and ANQGSEA. Trimming left V 4 bases short and J 3 bases short, with 6 bases between. The CDR3 spans 11 residues. The CDR3 DNA sequence: TGCAGCGTTGTTAGATACACTGAAGCTTTCTTT. It yields the protein CSVVRYTEAFF. The full variable domain, in which reference TRBV29-1 and TRBJ1-1 provide the parts outside the CDR3, is SAVISQKPSRDICQRGTSLTIQCQVDSQVTMMFWYRQQPGQSLTLIATANQGSEATYESGFVIDKFPISRPNLTFSTLTVSNMSPEDSSIYLCSVVRYTEAFFGQGTRLTVV.

This chain uses TRBV5-1 with TRBJ2-4; D is perhaps TRBD2 (6 bases). The length of the CDR3 is 17 residues. V lost 3 bases, J lost 0 bases, and 16 bases lay in between. Germline CDR1 and CDR2: SGHRS and YFSETQ. The CDR3 nucleotides read TGCGCCAGCAGCTCGTCGCCCGGGAGACTAGCCAAAAACATTCAGTACTTC. This encodes CASSSSPGRLAKNIQYF.

About this clone: Relative to the germline gene, one junction end is altered; a read error may explain this. This chain uses TRBV7-2 with TRBJ2-2, with D possibly being TRBD2 (6 bases). CDR1 SGHTA and CDR2 FQGNSA come from the germline V gene. The CDR3 totals 15 residues. The CDR3 loop is CASSSPTRRAGELVF. CDR3 nucleotide sequence: TGTGCCAGCAGCTCCCCCACGAGGAGGGCCGGGGAGCTGGTTTTT. The variable domain in full, completed from reference TRBV7-2 and TRBJ2-2, reads GAGVSQSPSNKVTEKGKDVELRCDPISGHTALYWYRQSLGQGLEFLIYFQGNSAPDKSGLPSDRFSAERTGGSVSTLTIQRTQQEDSAVYLCASSSPTRRAGELVFGEGSRLTVL.

The gene calls are TRBV9 and TRBJ1-1, with a weak D call TRBD1 (6 bases). Germline V gene data show CDR1 as SGDLS and CDR2 as YYNGEE. V shed 0 bases and J shed 3 bases, with 12 bases lying between them. The CDR3 extends over 15 amino acids. CDR3 amino acids: CASSVVRGAYTEAFF. In DNA form, the CDR3 reads TGTGCCAGCAGCGTAGTTCGGGGGGCATACACTGAAGCTTTCTTT.

The chain carries TRBV29-1 and TRBJ1-4; D is uncertain. Trimming left V 4 bases short and J 8 bases short, with 8 bases between. The CDR3 consists of 11 residues. Per germline, CDR1 SQVTM and CDR2 ANQGSEA. This chain's CDR3 is CSVGNQEKLFF. The CDR3 bases are TGCAGCGTTGGAAACCAGGAAAAACTGTTTTTT. The variable domain in full, completed from reference TRBV29-1 and TRBJ1-4, reads SAVISQKPSRDICQRGTSLTIQCQVDSQVTMMFWYRQQPGQSLTLIATANQGSEATYESGFVIDKFPISRPNLTFSTLTVSNMSPEDSSIYLCSVGNQEKLFFGSGTQLSVL.

This chain joins TRBV30 and TRBJ1-5, with 8 bases matching TRBD1. The CDR3 spans 13 residues. Germline values: CDR1 GTSNPN, CDR2 SVGIG (reference sequence). The ends lost 4 bases at V and 6 bases at J; junction bases unmatched: 5. CDR3 sequence reads: CAWKKQGVQPQHF. DNA of the CDR3: TGTGCCTGGAAGAAACAGGGGGTTCAGCCCCAGCATTTT.

The V gene is TRBV28, the J gene TRBJ2-4; D may be TRBD1 (6 bases). Germline lookup yields CDR1 MDHEN and CDR2 SYDVKM. The CDR3 is 14 residues long. Between the trimmed V and J ends, which lost 5 bases and 7 bases, there was a span of 15 bases. This CDR3 reads CASSGTGKWNIQYF. The DNA of the CDR3 is TGTGCCAGCAGTGGTACAGGGAAGTGGAACATTCAGTACTTC. Full variable domain (remainder filled in from reference TRBV28 and TRBJ2-4): DVKVTQSSRYLVKRTGEKVFLECVQDMDHENMFWYRQDPGLGLRLIYFSYDVKMKEKGDIPEGYSVSREKKERFSLILESASTNQTSMYLCASSGTGKWNIQYFGAGTRLSVL.

This clone showed up just a few times. The chain is built from TRBV2 and TRBJ2-6, with D hard to call. Germline CDR1 reads SNHLY; CDR2 reads FYNNEI. The CDR3 contains 17 residues. V gave up 0 bases and J gave up 0 bases, with 9 bases separating them. CDR3 in DNA: TGTGCCAGCAGTGAAGCCGTTGGGCGCTCTGGGGCCAACGTCCTGACTTTC. This codes for CASSEAVGRSGANVLTF.

J is TRBJ1-3 and V is TRBV6-1; weak D call: TRBD1 (5 bases). The CDR3 runs 17 residues. The V gene lost 4 bases and the J gene lost 0 bases, with 16 bases spanning the gap. Germline CDR1 and CDR2: MNHNS and SASEGT. DNA for the CDR3: TGTGCCAGCAGTGCCCGGGGGACGGTGAGCTCTGGAAACACCATATATTTT. Translated, it gives CASSARGTVSSGNTIYF.

This rearrangement joins TRBV14 to TRBJ2-7; 8 bases are a match to TRBD1. CDR1 is SGHDN and CDR2 is FVKESK in the germline V gene. The CDR3 spans 15 residues. Losses at the gene ends were 4 bases for V and 3 bases for J; bases not matched to a gene: 8. This CDR3 reads CASSLRDRTIYEQYF. The CDR3 DNA sequence: TGTGCCAGCAGCCTACGGGACAGGACGATCTACGAGCAGTACTTC.

The chain recombines TRBV2 with TRBJ1-2; D is unresolved. Germline V gene lookup returns CDR1 SNHLY and CDR2 FYNNEI. V shed 2 bases and J shed 8 bases, with 18 bases lying between them. This CDR3 spans 15 amino acids. The CDR3 here is CASSEYSGGRWGYTF. The CDR3 region has the DNA TGTGCCAGCAGTGAATATTCAGGAGGAAGATGGGGCTACACCTTC.